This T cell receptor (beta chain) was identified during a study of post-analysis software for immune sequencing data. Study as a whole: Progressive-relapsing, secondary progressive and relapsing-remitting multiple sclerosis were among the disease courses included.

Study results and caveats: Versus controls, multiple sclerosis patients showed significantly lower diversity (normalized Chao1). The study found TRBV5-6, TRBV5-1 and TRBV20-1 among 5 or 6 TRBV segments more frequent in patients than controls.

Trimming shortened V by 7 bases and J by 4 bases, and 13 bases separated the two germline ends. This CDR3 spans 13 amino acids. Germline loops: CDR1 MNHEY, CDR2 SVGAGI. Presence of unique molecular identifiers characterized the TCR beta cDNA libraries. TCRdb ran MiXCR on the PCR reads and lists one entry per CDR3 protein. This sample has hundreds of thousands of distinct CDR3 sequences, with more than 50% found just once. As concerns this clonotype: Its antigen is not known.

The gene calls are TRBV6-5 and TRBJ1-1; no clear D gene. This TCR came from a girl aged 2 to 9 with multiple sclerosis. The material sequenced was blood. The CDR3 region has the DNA TGTGCCAGCACGTTGGGCGGTAGCACTGAAGCTTTCTTT. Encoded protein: CASTLGGSTEAFF.